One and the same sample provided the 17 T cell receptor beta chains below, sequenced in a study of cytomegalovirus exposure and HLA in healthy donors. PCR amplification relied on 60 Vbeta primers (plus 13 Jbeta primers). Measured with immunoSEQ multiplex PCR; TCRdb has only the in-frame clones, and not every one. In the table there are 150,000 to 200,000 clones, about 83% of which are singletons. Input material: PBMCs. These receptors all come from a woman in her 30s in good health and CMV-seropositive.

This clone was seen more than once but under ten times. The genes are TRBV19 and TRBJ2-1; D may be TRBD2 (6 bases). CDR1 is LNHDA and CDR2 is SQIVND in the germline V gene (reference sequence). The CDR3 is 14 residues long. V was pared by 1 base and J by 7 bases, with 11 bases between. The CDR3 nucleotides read TGTGCCAGTAGTATAGGGGAGGCGGGGAATGAGCAGTTCTTC. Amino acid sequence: CASSIGEAGNEQFF.

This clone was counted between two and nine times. The CDR3 region is CASSLGWQGGSEQYF. The CDR3 DNA reads TGTGCCAGCAGCTTGGGTTGGCAGGGGGGCTCCGAGCAGTACTTC. The chain links TRBV5-6 to TRBJ2-7, with TRBD1 as a possible D gene (7 bases). CDR1 and CDR2 from the germline V gene are SGHDT and YYEEEE. Trimming removed 0 bases at V and 6 bases at J, with 16 bases between. The CDR3 contains 15 residues.

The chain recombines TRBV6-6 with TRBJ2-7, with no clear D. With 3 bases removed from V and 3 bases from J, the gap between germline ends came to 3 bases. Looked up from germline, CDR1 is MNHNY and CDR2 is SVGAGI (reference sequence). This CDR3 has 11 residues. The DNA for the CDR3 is TGTGCCAGCAGTTATAACTACGAGCAGTACTTC. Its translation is CASSYNYEQYF.

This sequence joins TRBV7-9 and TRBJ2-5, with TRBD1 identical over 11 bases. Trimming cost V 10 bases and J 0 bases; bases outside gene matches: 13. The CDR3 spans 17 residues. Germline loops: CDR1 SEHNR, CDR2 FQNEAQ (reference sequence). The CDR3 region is CAISDPRDRGNQETQYF. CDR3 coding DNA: TGTGCCATCTCCGACCCCCGGGACAGGGGGAACCAAGAGACCCAGTACTTC.

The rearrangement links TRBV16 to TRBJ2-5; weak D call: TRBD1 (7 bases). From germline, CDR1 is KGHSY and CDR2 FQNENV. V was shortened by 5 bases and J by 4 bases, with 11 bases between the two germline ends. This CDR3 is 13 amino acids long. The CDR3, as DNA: TGTGCCAGCAGCTCTCAGGGGGGAGAGACCCAGTACTTC. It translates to CASSSQGGETQYF.

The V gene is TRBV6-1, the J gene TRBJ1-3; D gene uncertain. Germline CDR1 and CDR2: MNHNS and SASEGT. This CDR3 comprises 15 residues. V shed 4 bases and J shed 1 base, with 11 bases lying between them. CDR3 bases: TGTGCCAGCAGTGGTCCACGAACTTCTGGAAACACCATATATTTT. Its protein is CASSGPRTSGNTIYF.

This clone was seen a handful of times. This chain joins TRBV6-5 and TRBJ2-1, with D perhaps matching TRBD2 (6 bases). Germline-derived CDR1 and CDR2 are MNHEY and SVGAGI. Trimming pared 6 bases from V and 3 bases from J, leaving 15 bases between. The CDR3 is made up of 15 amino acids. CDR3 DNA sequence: TGTGCCAGCAGGTACGAGGTGGGGGGCTACAATGAGCAGTTCTTC. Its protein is CASRYEVGGYNEQFF.

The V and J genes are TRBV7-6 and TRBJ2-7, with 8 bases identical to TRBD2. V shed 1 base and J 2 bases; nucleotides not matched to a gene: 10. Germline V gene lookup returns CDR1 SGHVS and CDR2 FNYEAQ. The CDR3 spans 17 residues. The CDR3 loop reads CASSLEPGLELTYEQYF. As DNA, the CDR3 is TGTGCCAGCAGCTTAGAGCCGGGACTAGAGTTAACCTACGAGCAGTACTTC.

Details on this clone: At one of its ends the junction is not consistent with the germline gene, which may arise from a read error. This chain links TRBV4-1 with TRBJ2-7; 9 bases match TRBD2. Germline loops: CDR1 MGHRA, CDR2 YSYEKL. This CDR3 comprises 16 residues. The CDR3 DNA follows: TGTGCCAGCAGCCAAGATCTAGCGGGACCTACCTACGAGCAGTACTTC. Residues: CASSQDLAGPTYEQYF.

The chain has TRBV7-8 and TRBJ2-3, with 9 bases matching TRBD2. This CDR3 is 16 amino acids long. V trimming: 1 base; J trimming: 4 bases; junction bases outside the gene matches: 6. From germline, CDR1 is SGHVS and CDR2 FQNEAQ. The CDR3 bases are TGTGCCAGCAGCTTAGATTGGCGGGGGGGCTCAGATACGCAGTATTTT. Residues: CASSLDWRGGSDTQYF.

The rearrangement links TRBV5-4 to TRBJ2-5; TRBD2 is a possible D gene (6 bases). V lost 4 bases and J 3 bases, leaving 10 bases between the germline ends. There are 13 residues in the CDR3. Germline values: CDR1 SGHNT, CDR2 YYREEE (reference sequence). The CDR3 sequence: CASSRGAEETQYF. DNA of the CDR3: TGTGCCAGCAGCCGCGGGGCCGAAGAGACCCAGTACTTC.

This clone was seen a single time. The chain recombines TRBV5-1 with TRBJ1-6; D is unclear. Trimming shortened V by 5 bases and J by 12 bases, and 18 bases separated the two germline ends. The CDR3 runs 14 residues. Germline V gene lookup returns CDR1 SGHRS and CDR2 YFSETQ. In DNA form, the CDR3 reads TGCGCCAGCAGACCAGAAACCCCAAGTTTACCCCTCCACTTT. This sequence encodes CASRPETPSLPLHF.

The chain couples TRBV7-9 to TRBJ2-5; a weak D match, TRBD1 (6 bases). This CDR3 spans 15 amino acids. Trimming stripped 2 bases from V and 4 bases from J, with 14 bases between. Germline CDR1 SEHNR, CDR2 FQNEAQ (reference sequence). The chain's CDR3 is CASSLTQGLGETQYF. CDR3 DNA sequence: TGTGCCAGCAGCTTAACGCAGGGGTTGGGAGAGACCCAGTACTTC.

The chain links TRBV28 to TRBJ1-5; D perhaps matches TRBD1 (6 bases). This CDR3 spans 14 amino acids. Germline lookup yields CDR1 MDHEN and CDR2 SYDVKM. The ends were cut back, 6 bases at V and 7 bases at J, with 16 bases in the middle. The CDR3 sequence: CASRSTGLQQPQHF. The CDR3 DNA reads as TGTGCCAGCAGGTCTACAGGGTTGCAGCAGCCCCAGCATTTT.

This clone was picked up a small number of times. DNA for the CDR3: TGTGCCAGCAGGACAGGGGGAGGAAGCAATCAGCCCCAGCATTTT. Protein: CASRTGGGSNQPQHF. V and J are TRBV6-6 and TRBJ1-5; 9 bases are a match to TRBD1. V dropped 6 bases and J dropped 1; count of bases not matched to a gene: 4. Germline assignment: CDR1 MNHNY and CDR2 SVGAGI (reference sequence). CDR3 length: 15 amino acids.

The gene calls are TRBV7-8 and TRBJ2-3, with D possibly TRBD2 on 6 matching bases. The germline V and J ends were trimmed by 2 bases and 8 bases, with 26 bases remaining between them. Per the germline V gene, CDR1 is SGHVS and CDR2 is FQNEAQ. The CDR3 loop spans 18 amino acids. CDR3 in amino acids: CASSLKPGLAVFVGTQYF. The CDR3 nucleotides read TGTGCCAGCAGCTTAAAACCGGGGTTAGCGGTTTTCGTAGGTACGCAGTATTTT. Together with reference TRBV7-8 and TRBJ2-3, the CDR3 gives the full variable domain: GAGVSQSPRYKVAKRGQDVALRCDPISGHVSLFWYQQALGQGPEFLTYFQNEAQLDKSGLPSDRFFAERPEGSVSTLKIQRTQQEDSAVYLCASSLKPGLAVFVGTQYFGPGTRLTVL.

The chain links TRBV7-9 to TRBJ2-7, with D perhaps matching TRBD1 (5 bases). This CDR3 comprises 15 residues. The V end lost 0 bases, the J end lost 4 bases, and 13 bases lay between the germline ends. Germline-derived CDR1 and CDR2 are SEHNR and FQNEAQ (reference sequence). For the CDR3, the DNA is TGTGCCAGCAGCTTAGCTGTGGCAGGGCGGTACGAGCAGTACTTC. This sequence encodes CASSLAVAGRYEQYF.